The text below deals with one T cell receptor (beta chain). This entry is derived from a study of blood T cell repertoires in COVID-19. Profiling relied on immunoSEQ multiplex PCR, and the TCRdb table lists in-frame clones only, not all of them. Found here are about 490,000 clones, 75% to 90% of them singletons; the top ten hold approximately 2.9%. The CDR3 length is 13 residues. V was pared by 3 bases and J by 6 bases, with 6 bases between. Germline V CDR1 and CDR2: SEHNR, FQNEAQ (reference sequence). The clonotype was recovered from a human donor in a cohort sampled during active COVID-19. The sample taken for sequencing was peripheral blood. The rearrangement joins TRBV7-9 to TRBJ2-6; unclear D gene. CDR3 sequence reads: CASSLAEANVLTF. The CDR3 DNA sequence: TGTGCCAGCAGCTTGGCGGAGGCCAACGTCCTGACTTTC.